This T cell receptor (delta chain) originates from a study of gamma-delta chains in newborns, infants, children. Overall study context: Innate gammadelta T cells reportedly expand polyclonally right after birth, driven by microbial exposure, per the title.

TCRdb re-identified clones in the reads via CATT. The table has around 7,500 delta-chain clones, over 9% seen once. This CDR3 has 17 residues. Trimming left V 0 bases short and J 0 bases short, with 8 bases between. Per germline, CDR1 GEAIGNYY and CDR2 EKD. This clone is judged medium-sized. Sequenced sample: blood. The V gene is TRDV2, the J gene TRDJ3; no firm D call. This sequence was found in a child who was a newborn, infant or young child, either healthy, febrile or measles-vaccinated (not recorded which). CDR3 nucleotide sequence: TGTGCCTGTGACACCTGGGACCCCTCCTGGGACACCCGACAGATGTTTTTC. It codes for CACDTWDPSWDTRQMFF.